The present TCR beta chain was sequenced within a study of cytotoxic CD8 clonotypes in ibrutinib-treated CLL. Across the whole study: When averaged across all of the samples, the counts came to around 260,000 productive templates and 86,000 or so productive rearrangements.

Generated by immunoSEQ multiplex PCR, the TCRdb table keeps only in-frame clones and is missing some. The data hold around 140,000 clones, with 70% to 90% observed a single time. J gave up 6 bases and V 0 bases, and 6 bases lay outside the gene matches. This CDR3 spans 17 amino acids. Germline assignment: CDR1 SGHRS and CDR2 YFSETQ. This chain connects TRBV5-1 to TRBJ2-1, with 13 nucleotides matching TRBD2. The sequences come from PBMCs, collected after 24 months of ibrutinib treatment. This receptor was obtained from a human donor with chronic lymphocytic leukemia. CDR3 loop: CASSLAGGTSGTNEQFF. CDR3 coding DNA: TGCGCCAGCAGCTTGGCGGGCGGGACTAGCGGGACCAATGAGCAGTTCTTC.